The clone carrying this T cell receptor beta chain turned up a few times. Original analysis: Estimated nucleated cell counts came from reference gene primer amplification. This table comes from immunoSEQ multiplex PCR, and its TCRdb copy is limited to in-frame clones, with some not included. Clonal size and the V and J genes are those of that table, whereas D and trimming came from the DNA. The sample holds under 300,000 clones; about 89% are singletons and the top ten take roughly 0.92%. CDR1 is SGHDN, CDR2 FVKESK, per germline. The CDR3 is made up of 15 amino acids. V lost 2 bases and J lost 7; bases outside the gene matches: 8. The sample comes from a study of blood T cell repertoires in COVID-19. Study overall: Acute and convalescent COVID-19 specimens originated in the United States, Italy and Spain. Sample material is recorded as cDNA or gDNA derived from T cells, B-cell-depleted T cells, or PBMCs.

The TCR was taken from a woman in her thirties or forties who had recovered from COVID-19. The chain carries TRBV14 and TRBJ2-7; 10 bases are a match to TRBD2. Sequenced material: peripheral blood. The CDR3, as DNA: TGTGCCAGCAGCCAATTCCCTAGCGGGAGAAGAGAGCAGTACTTC. This codes for CASSQFPSGRREQYF.